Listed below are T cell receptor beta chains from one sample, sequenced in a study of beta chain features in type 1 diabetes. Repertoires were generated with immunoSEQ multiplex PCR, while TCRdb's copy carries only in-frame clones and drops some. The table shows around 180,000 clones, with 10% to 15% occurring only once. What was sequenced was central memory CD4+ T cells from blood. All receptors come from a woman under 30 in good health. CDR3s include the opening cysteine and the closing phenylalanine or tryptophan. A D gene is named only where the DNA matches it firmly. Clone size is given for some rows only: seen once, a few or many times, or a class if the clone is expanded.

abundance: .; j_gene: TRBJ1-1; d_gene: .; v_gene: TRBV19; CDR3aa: CASTQGNTEAFF; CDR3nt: TGTGCCAGTACCCAGGGGAACACTGAAGCTTTCTTT
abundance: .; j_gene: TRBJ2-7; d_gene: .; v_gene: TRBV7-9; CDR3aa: CASSLGGTQGRIYEQYF; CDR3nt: TGTGCCAGCAGCTTAGGTGGGACCCAAGGGAGGATCTACGAGCAGTACTTC
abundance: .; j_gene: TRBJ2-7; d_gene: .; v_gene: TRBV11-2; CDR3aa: CASSSIRGEQYF; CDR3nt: TGTGCCAGCAGCTCAATCCGGGGCGAGCAGTACTTC
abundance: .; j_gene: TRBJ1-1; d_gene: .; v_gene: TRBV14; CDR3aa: CASSQKGGKAFF; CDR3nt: TGTGCCAGCAGCCAAAAGGGGGGGAAAGCTTTCTTT
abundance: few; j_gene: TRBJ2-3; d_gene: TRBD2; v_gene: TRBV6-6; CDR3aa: CASSRTSGTSTDTQYF; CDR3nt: TGTGCCAGCAGTCGGACTAGCGGGACAAGCACAGATACGCAGTATTTT
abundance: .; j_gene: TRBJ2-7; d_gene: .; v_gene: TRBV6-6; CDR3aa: CASRLQGSSYEQYF; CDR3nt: TGTGCCAGCAGACTTCAGGGAAGCTCCTACGAGCAGTACTTC
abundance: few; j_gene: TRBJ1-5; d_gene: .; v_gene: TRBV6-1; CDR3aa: CASSESGRNQPQHF; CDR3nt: TGTGCCAGCAGTGAAAGTGGTCGGAATCAGCCCCAGCATTTT
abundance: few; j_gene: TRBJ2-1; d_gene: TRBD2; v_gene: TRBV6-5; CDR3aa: CASTWTSGSHEQFF; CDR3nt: TGTGCCAGCACCTGGACTAGCGGGAGCCATGAGCAGTTCTTC
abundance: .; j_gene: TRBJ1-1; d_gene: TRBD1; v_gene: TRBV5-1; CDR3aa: CASSLRTGSSGTEAFF; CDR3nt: TGCGCCAGCAGCTTGAGGACAGGATCATCGGGGACTGAAGCTTTCTTT
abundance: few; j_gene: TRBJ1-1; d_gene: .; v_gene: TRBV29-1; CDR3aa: CSVVVGIRAFF; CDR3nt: TGCAGCGTTGTGGTGGGCATCAGGGCTTTCTTT
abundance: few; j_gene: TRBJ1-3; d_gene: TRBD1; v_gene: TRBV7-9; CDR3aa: CASSPIDRETGNTIYF; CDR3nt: TGTGCCAGCAGCCCGATAGACAGGGAAACTGGAAACACCATATATTTT